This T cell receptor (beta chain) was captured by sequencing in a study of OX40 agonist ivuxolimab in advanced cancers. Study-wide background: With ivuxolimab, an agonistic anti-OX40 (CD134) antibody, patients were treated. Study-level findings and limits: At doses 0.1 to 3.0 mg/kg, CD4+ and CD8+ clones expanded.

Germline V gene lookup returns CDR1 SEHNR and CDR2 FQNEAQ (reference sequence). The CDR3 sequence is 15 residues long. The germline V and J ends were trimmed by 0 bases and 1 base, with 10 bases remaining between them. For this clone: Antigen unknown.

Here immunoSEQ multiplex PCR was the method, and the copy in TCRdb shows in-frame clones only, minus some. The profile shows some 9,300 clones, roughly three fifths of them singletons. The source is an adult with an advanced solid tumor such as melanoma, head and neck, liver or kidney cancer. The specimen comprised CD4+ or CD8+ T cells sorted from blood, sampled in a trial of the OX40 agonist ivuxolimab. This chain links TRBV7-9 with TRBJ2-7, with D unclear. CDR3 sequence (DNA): TGTGCCAGCAGCTTAGCAACTTATAATTCCTACGAGCAGTACTTC. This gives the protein CASSLATYNSYEQYF. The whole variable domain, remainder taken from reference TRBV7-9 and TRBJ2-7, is DTGVSQNPRHKITKRGQNVTFRCDPISEHNRLYWYRQTLGQGPEFLTYFQNEAQLEKSRLLSDRFSAERPKGSFSTLEIQRTEQGDSAMYLCASSLATYNSYEQYFGPGTRLTVT.